Presented here are 30 T cell receptor beta chains from one specimen sequenced in a study of cytomegalovirus exposure and HLA in healthy donors. The PCR had 60 Vbeta and 13 Jbeta primers. Using immunoSEQ multiplex PCR, the repertoire was profiled, and TCRdb retains in-frame clones only, with some absent. Here the sample spans 170,000 or so clones, 80% to 90% being singletons. The specimen was PBMCs. All receptors derive from a man in his fifties or sixties in good health and CMV-seropositive.

The V call is TRBV19, the J call TRBJ2-7; D remains unclear. The CDR3 is 15 amino acids. Germline V gene data show CDR1 as LNHDA and CDR2 as SQIVND (reference sequence). Trimming cost V 6 bases and J 4 bases, with 19 bases left between them. CDR3 sequence (DNA): TGTGCCAGTAGAACGCAGGCAGACCCTCTGTACGAGCAGTACTTC. Translation: CASRTQADPLYEQYF.

V is TRBV15 and J is TRBJ1-1; D may be TRBD1 (6 bases). V lost 0 bases, J lost 10 bases, and 12 bases lay in between. Germline loops: CDR1 LNHNV, CDR2 YYDKDF (reference sequence). CDR3 length: 13 residues. The CDR3 sequence is CATSRDIAGAAFF. CDR3 nucleotides: TGTGCCACCAGCAGAGATATTGCAGGGGCAGCTTTCTTT.

The chain uses TRBV15 and TRBJ1-1; D perhaps matches TRBD1 (6 bases). The CDR3 contains 15 residues. Trimming left V 0 bases short and J 8 bases short, with 16 bases between. CDR1 is LNHNV and CDR2 is YYDKDF in the germline V gene (reference sequence). The CDR3 here is CATSREALRQEEAFF. The CDR3 DNA follows: TGTGCCACCAGCAGAGAGGCTCTTAGACAGGAGGAAGCTTTCTTT.

The CDR3 DNA follows: TGTGCCAGCAGCCCGATAGCGGGAGTGGGCACCGGGGAGCTGTTTTTT. Its translation is CASSPIAGVGTGELFF. The rearrangement joins TRBV14 to TRBJ2-2; 9 bases fit TRBD2. The trim removed 4 bases at V and 4 bases at J, leaving 7 bases unmatched. Germline-derived CDR1 and CDR2 are SGHDN and FVKESK. CDR3 length: 16 amino acids.

The V call is TRBV9, the J call TRBJ2-5, with 10 bases that match TRBD2. The CDR3 consists of 17 residues. V gave up 2 bases and J gave up 5 bases; unmatched junction bases: 12. The germline CDR1 and CDR2 sequences are SGDLS and YYNGEE. Written as DNA, the CDR3 is TGTGCCAGCAGCGTCGACCCTACTAGCGGGGTGGGGGAGACCCAGTACTTC. It yields the protein CASSVDPTSGVGETQYF.

In its sample, this clone was seen once. The genes are TRBV18 and TRBJ1-3, with D unresolved. The CDR3 sequence is 15 residues long. The germline V and J ends were trimmed by 3 bases and 3 bases, with 12 bases remaining between them. Germline V CDR1 and CDR2: KGHSH, LQKENI. The CDR3 DNA is TGTGCCAGCTCACCGGGTCAGGTCTTTGGAAACACCATATATTTT. It is translated as CASSPGQVFGNTIYF. Drawing the rest from reference TRBV18 and TRBJ1-3, the complete variable domain is NAGVMQNPRHLVRRRGQEARLRCSPMKGHSHVYWYRQLPEEGLKFMVYLQKENIIDESGMPKERFSAEFPKEGPSILRIQQVVRGDSAAYFCASSPGQVFGNTIYFGEGSWLTVV.

V gene TRBV7-9 combines with J gene TRBJ1-4, with TRBD1 identical over 8 bases. The J segment lost 8 bases and the V segment lost 6 bases, leaving 8 bases of the junction unmatched. The CDR3 is 14 amino acids. Germline CDR1 reads SEHNR; CDR2 reads FQNEAQ (reference sequence). CDR3 residues: CASRWTGSGEKLFF. CDR3 in DNA: TGTGCCAGCAGGTGGACAGGGAGTGGAGAAAAACTGTTTTTT.

This clone was recorded once. V usage is TRBV18 and J usage is TRBJ2-2; 8 positions agree with TRBD2. The CDR3 is made up of 17 amino acids. In germline, CDR1 is KGHSH, CDR2 LQKENI. After removal of 2 bases from V and 3 bases from J, the junction contained 8 bases not matched to a gene. CDR3 loop: CASSPRWREAYTGELFF. The DNA for the CDR3 is TGTGCCAGCTCACCAAGGTGGCGGGAGGCTTACACCGGGGAGCTGTTTTTT.

This chain connects TRBV5-1 to TRBJ2-5, with TRBD1 matching over 8 bases. Germline CDR1 is SGHRS and CDR2 is YFSETQ. The CDR3 runs 14 residues. J gave up 8 bases and V 4 bases, and 10 bases lay outside the gene matches. DNA of the CDR3: TGCGCCAGCAGCCCGCGGGACAGGACGACTACCCAGTACTTC. This translates into CASSPRDRTTTQYF.

CDR3 amino acids: CASIQYNEQFF. CDR3 nucleotides: TGTGCCAGCATCCAATACAATGAGCAGTTCTTC. V and J are TRBV6-1 and TRBJ2-1, with D unresolved. Germline CDR1 is MNHNS and CDR2 is SASEGT. Trimming left V 7 bases short and J 4 bases short, with 5 bases between. The CDR3 is 11 amino acids.

J is TRBJ2-1 and V is TRBV7-7, with 7 bases that match TRBD2. Germline-derived CDR1 and CDR2 are SSHAT and FNYEAQ (reference sequence). After removal of 5 bases from V and 5 bases from J, the junction contained 6 bases not matched to a gene. This CDR3 region has 14 residues. The CDR3 sequence: CASSQGLVDNEQFF. The CDR3 nucleotides read TGTGCCAGCAGCCAAGGACTAGTAGACAATGAGCAGTTCTTC.

The chain combines TRBV9 with TRBJ2-7, with D possibly TRBD2 on 5 matching bases. Between the trimmed V and J ends, which lost 0 bases and 1 base, there was a span of 8 bases. The CDR3 is 14 residues long. The germline gives CDR1 SGDLS, CDR2 YYNGEE. CDR3 DNA sequence: TGTGCCAGCAGCGTAGCAAGCGGTTCCTACGAGCAGTACTTC. This codes for CASSVASGSYEQYF. Full variable domain (outside the CDR3, taken from reference TRBV9 and TRBJ2-7): DSGVTQTPKHLITATGQRVTLRCSPRSGDLSVYWYQQSLDQGLQFLIQYYNGEERAKGNILERFSAQQFPDLHSELNLSSLELGDSALYFCASSVASGSYEQYFGPGTRLTVT.

V and J are TRBV19 and TRBJ1-1; D might be TRBD1 (5 bases). Trimming stripped 7 bases from V and 1 base from J, with 22 bases between. The CDR3 runs 17 residues. Per germline, CDR1 LNHDA and CDR2 SQIVND (reference sequence). The CDR3 here is CASTPGRGPSPNTEAFF. CDR3 bases: TGTGCCAGTACCCCGGGTAGGGGCCCGTCCCCGAACACTGAAGCTTTCTTT.

V usage is TRBV11-2 and J usage is TRBJ2-3; 9 bases line up with TRBD2. Germline V gene data show CDR1 as SGHAT and CDR2 as FQNNGV. With 8 bases clipped from V and 5 bases from J, the junction kept 11 bases outside the gene matches. The length of the CDR3 is 15 residues. This CDR3 reads CASGPGGGAGDTQYF. The CDR3 DNA is TGTGCCAGCGGCCCAGGCGGGGGGGCCGGAGATACGCAGTATTTT. Full variable domain (remainder filled in from reference TRBV11-2 and TRBJ2-3): EAGVAQSPRYKIIEKRQSVAFWCNPISGHATLYWYQQILGQGPKLLIQFQNNGVVDDSQLPKDRFSAERLKGVDSTLKIQPAKLEDSAVYLCASGPGGGAGDTQYFGPGTRLTVL.

This clone has just one count. V usage is TRBV6-5 and J usage is TRBJ1-1; 8 nucleotides align to TRBD1. This CDR3 spans 13 amino acids. V shed 5 bases and J 3 bases; nucleotides not matched to a gene: 2. Germline values: CDR1 MNHEY, CDR2 SVGAGI. The CDR3 DNA is TGTGCCAGCAGTCGGACAGGGTACACTGAAGCTTTCTTT. Translation gives CASSRTGYTEAFF.

The rearrangement joins TRBV19 to TRBJ2-7; TRBD1 matches 9 bases. The J segment lost 2 bases and the V segment lost 0 bases, leaving 11 bases of the junction unmatched. Germline V gene sequence: CDR1 LNHDA, CDR2 SQIVND (reference sequence). CDR3 length: 18 amino acids. CDR3 region: CASSIDSPRDRVPYEQYF. In DNA, the CDR3 is TGTGCCAGTAGTATAGACTCCCCGAGGGACAGGGTACCCTACGAGCAGTACTTC.

This chain links TRBV6-5 with TRBJ1-1; D is uncertain. This CDR3 has 13 amino acids. Deletions cut 2 bases from V and 5 bases from J, with 9 bases between. Germline CDR1 MNHEY, CDR2 SVGAGI. The CDR3 loop is CASSYQDRTEAFF. CDR3 DNA sequence: TGTGCCAGCAGTTACCAGGATCGGACTGAAGCTTTCTTT.

This sequence joins TRBV27 and TRBJ2-5; 7 nucleotides match TRBD2. Germline lookup yields CDR1 MNHEY and CDR2 SMNVEV (reference sequence). The CDR3 contains 13 residues. The V segment lost 8 bases and the J segment 2 bases; nucleotides outside the gene matches: 5. CDR3 loop: CASGRAGQETQYF. DNA of the CDR3: TGTGCCAGCGGGAGGGCCGGGCAAGAGACCCAGTACTTC.

The V call is TRBV18, the J call TRBJ2-5; no firm D call. CDR1 is KGHSH and CDR2 is LQKENI in the germline V gene. CDR3 length: 13 amino acids. Trimming took off 4 bases at V and 5 bases at J, with 11 bases between the two ends. The CDR3 reads CASSRRMEETQYF. For the CDR3, the DNA is TGTGCCAGCTCACGAAGGATGGAGGAGACCCAGTACTTC.

The chain recombines TRBV2 with TRBJ2-7; the match to TRBD2 covers 14 bases. The CDR3 contains 15 residues. Germline values: CDR1 SNHLY, CDR2 FYNNEI. Trimming removed 4 bases from V and 6 bases from J; junction bases left unmatched: 5. The CDR3 nucleotides are TGTGCCAGCAGTGGGGGACTAGCGGGAGTGGGCGAGCAGTACGTC. It is translated as CASSGGLAGVGEQYV.

The chain recombines TRBV4-2 with TRBJ1-2; no firm D call. V lost 0 bases, J lost 8 bases, and 13 bases lay in between. The CDR3 extends over 14 amino acids. From germline, CDR1 is LGHNA and CDR2 YNFKEQ. The CDR3 loop is CASSQDGQASGYTF. CDR3 bases: TGTGCCAGCAGCCAAGATGGGCAGGCGTCGGGCTACACCTTC.

The chain links TRBV28 to TRBJ1-2; 11 bases map to TRBD1. The CDR3 is 16 residues long. The ends lost 0 bases at V and 3 bases at J; junction bases unmatched: 3. CDR1 is MDHEN and CDR2 is SYDVKM in the germline V gene. The chain's CDR3 is CASSLWGQGEDYGYTF. For the CDR3, the DNA is TGTGCCAGCAGTTTATGGGGACAGGGGGAGGACTATGGCTACACCTTC.

The gene calls are TRBV5-1 and TRBJ1-2, with 8 bases fitting TRBD1. The V segment lost 4 bases and the J segment 7 bases; nucleotides outside the gene matches: 6. This CDR3 spans 13 amino acids. Germline-derived CDR1 and CDR2 are SGHRS and YFSETQ. The CDR3 nucleotides are TGCGCCAGCAGCATTACAGGGGGGAGTGGCTACACCTTC. It translates to CASSITGGSGYTF. Using reference TRBV5-1 and TRBJ1-2 for the parts outside the CDR3, the full variable domain is KAGVTQTPRYLIKTRGQQVTLSCSPISGHRSVSWYQQTPGQGLQFLFEYFSETQRNKGNFPGRFSGRQFSNSRSEMNVSTLELGDSALYLCASSITGGSGYTFGSGTRLTVV.

The chain is built from TRBV5-4 and TRBJ2-3, with D maybe TRBD2 (6 bases). V lost 4 bases and J lost 5, with 14 bases in between. The CDR3 spans 14 residues. Germline lookup yields CDR1 SGHNT and CDR2 YYREEE (reference sequence). CDR3: CASSRVEGGDTQYF. The DNA of the CDR3 is TGTGCCAGCAGCCGTGTGGAGGGTGGAGATACGCAGTATTTT.

The chain recombines TRBV14 with TRBJ1-2; TRBD1 matches at 10 bases. This CDR3 is 14 amino acids long. Looked up from germline, CDR1 is SGHDN and CDR2 is FVKESK. V was pared by 5 bases and J by 7 bases, with 7 bases of the junction left unmatched. CDR3 sequence: CASSDRDRGFGYTF. For the CDR3, the DNA is TGTGCCAGCAGCGACCGGGACAGGGGTTTTGGCTACACCTTC.

This clone occurred once. The chain joins TRBV5-4 to TRBJ2-7; 7 nucleotides align to TRBD1. The J segment lost 6 bases and the V segment lost 5 bases, leaving 5 bases of the junction unmatched. Looked up from germline, CDR1 is SGHNT and CDR2 is YYREEE (reference sequence). The CDR3 runs to 12 residues. In nucleotides, the CDR3 is TGTGCCAGCAGACAACAGGGGACCGAGCAGTACTTC. Amino acid sequence: CASRQQGTEQYF.

The V gene is TRBV19, the J gene TRBJ2-7; D possibly corresponds to TRBD2 (6 bases). The CDR3 is 15 residues long. The V end lost 8 bases, the J end lost 5 bases, and 22 bases lay between the germline ends. CDR1 and CDR2 (germline): LNHDA, SQIVND (reference sequence). CDR3 sequence: CASLWARGLANEQYV. The CDR3 region has the DNA TGTGCCAGTCTCTGGGCGAGGGGACTCGCTAACGAGCAGTACGTC.

V gene TRBV9 combines with J gene TRBJ2-1; TRBD2 matches at 7 bases. CDR3 length: 17 residues. The V segment lost 0 bases and the J segment 8 bases; nucleotides outside the gene matches: 14. The germline V gene encodes CDR1 SGDLS and CDR2 YYNGEE. CDR3 protein: CASSVGLSGLEPHEQFF. CDR3 in DNA: TGTGCCAGCAGCGTAGGTCTTAGTGGACTAGAGCCCCATGAGCAGTTCTTC.

The gene calls are TRBV5-1 and TRBJ2-5, with 7 bases fitting TRBD2. Germline V gene data show CDR1 as SGHRS and CDR2 as YFSETQ. The V and J ends lost 0 bases and 3 bases, in that order; junction bases with no gene match: 5. The CDR3 is 15 residues long. The CDR3, as DNA: TGCGCCAGCAGCTTGGAGGGTCTAGCGGAAGAGACCCAGTACTTC. This sequence encodes CASSLEGLAEETQYF. The whole variable domain, filled in from reference TRBV5-1 and TRBJ2-5, reads KAGVTQTPRYLIKTRGQQVTLSCSPISGHRSVSWYQQTPGQGLQFLFEYFSETQRNKGNFPGRFSGRQFSNSRSEMNVSTLELGDSALYLCASSLEGLAEETQYFGPGTRLLVL.

The chain carries TRBV6-1 and TRBJ2-3, with D maybe TRBD2 (5 bases). V shed 6 bases and J shed 4 bases, with 14 bases lying between them. In germline, CDR1 is MNHNS, CDR2 SASEGT. The CDR3 runs to 14 residues. The CDR3 reads CASSPTSGADTQYF. The CDR3 DNA reads TGTGCCAGCAGCCCTACCTCCGGGGCAGATACGCAGTATTTT.